The 23 T cell receptor beta chains reported below all come from one sample, sequenced in a study of T cell responses to AZD1222 COVID-19 vaccine. TCRdb's table, derived via immunoSEQ multiplex PCR, lists solely in-frame clones and lacks some. In the table there are some 97,000 clones, over 75% of which are singletons. The specimen was peripheral blood, collected on day 0 of MenACWY control vaccination. The receptors derive from an adult in good health.

This rearrangement joins TRBV5-1 to TRBJ2-3; D tentatively fits TRBD1 or TRBD2 (6 bases each). CDR1 and CDR2 (germline): SGHRS, YFSETQ. The CDR3 consists of 15 residues. V was trimmed by 3 bases and J by 4 bases, leaving 15 bases between them. This CDR3 reads CASSYNGGRADTQYF. The CDR3 region has the DNA TGCGCCAGCAGCTACAACGGGGGCAGGGCAGATACGCAGTATTTT.

The V call is TRBV7-2, the J call TRBJ2-1; D is ambiguous. Trimming took off 5 bases at V and 3 bases at J, with 5 bases between the two ends. CDR1 SGHTA and CDR2 FQGNSA come from the germline V gene. The CDR3 covers 12 residues. CDR3 loop: CASSPYYNEQFF. CDR3 bases: TGTGCCAGCAGCCCTTACTACAATGAGCAGTTCTTC.

The chain couples TRBV14 to TRBJ2-6; D unresolved. Germline V gene sequence: CDR1 SGHDN, CDR2 FVKESK. V lost 4 bases, J lost 0 bases, and 7 bases lay in between. This CDR3 has 15 amino acids. The CDR3 loop reads CASSRDYSGANVLTF. In DNA, the CDR3 is TGTGCCAGCAGCCGAGATTACTCTGGGGCCAACGTCCTGACTTTC. Full variable domain (missing parts from reference TRBV14 and TRBJ2-6): EAGVTQFPSHSVIEKGQTVTLRCDPISGHDNLYWYRRVMGKEIKFLLHFVKESKQDESGMPNNRFLAERTGGTYSTLKVQPAELEDSGVYFCASSRDYSGANVLTFGAGSRLTVL.

This clone occurred once. The chain combines TRBV27 with TRBJ2-7, with 8 bases fitting TRBD2. Looked up from germline, CDR1 is MNHEY and CDR2 is SMNVEV (reference sequence). The CDR3 sequence is 16 residues long. The ends lost 4 bases at V and 4 bases at J; junction bases unmatched: 12. The CDR3 sequence is CASSSHPSGGRYEQYF. CDR3 sequence (DNA): TGTGCCAGCAGTTCCCACCCCTCGGGAGGGCGATACGAGCAGTACTTC.

This rearrangement joins TRBV6-6 to TRBJ2-3; D not resolved. The V end lost 4 bases, the J end lost 4 bases, and 3 bases lay between the germline ends. Germline assignment: CDR1 MNHNY and CDR2 SVGAGI (reference sequence). This CDR3 is built from 11 residues. The DNA for the CDR3 is TGTGCCAGCAGTTTAGCAGATACGCAGTATTTT. Protein sequence: CASSLADTQYF.

This clone was counted a single time. V and J are TRBV25-1 and TRBJ1-2, with D possibly being TRBD1 (5 bases). The V gene's germline CDR1 is MGHDK and CDR2 SYGVNS. The CDR3 length is 14 residues. V shed 4 bases and J shed 3 bases, with 12 bases lying between them. In nucleotides, the CDR3 is TGTGCCAGCAGTGTCCCCGGGGCCTACTATGGCTACACCTTC. Its translation: CASSVPGAYYGYTF.

CDR3 coding DNA: TGTGCCACCAAACGGACAGCGAACTATGGCTACACCTTC. Translated: CATKRTANYGYTF. This rearrangement joins TRBV19 to TRBJ1-2, with a weak D call TRBD1 (6 bases). The germline V and J ends were trimmed by 10 bases and 2 bases, with 14 bases remaining between them. The CDR3 totals 13 residues. Germline V lookup: CDR1 LNHDA, CDR2 SQIVND (reference sequence).

This clone showed up just a few times. V usage is TRBV28 and J usage is TRBJ1-5; 7 bases align to TRBD1. This CDR3 is 15 amino acids long. Germline lookup yields CDR1 MDHEN and CDR2 SYDVKM. V was clipped by 1 base and J by 6 bases; unmatched bases: 6. CDR3 residues: CASSLSGGGSQPQHF. The CDR3 nucleotides read TGTGCCAGCAGTTTATCAGGGGGAGGAAGTCAGCCCCAGCATTTT. Full variable domain (missing parts from reference TRBV28 and TRBJ1-5): DVKVTQSSRYLVKRTGEKVFLECVQDMDHENMFWYRQDPGLGLRLIYFSYDVKMKEKGDIPEGYSVSREKKERFSLILESASTNQTSMYLCASSLSGGGSQPQHFGDGTRLSIL.

The chain has TRBV28 and TRBJ1-6; the D is unclear. Deletions cut 6 bases from V and 0 bases from J, with 12 bases between. CDR1 is MDHEN and CDR2 is SYDVKM in the germline V gene. The CDR3 sequence is 16 residues long. CDR3 DNA sequence: TGTGCCAGCAGCGTACTTCGGGGCTCCTATAATTCACCCCTCCACTTT. Its protein product is CASSVLRGSYNSPLHF.

The chain employs TRBV19 and TRBJ2-7, with D possibly called TRBD1 or TRBD2 (6 bases each). In germline, CDR1 is LNHDA, CDR2 SQIVND (reference sequence). V gave up 7 bases and J gave up 1 base, with 14 bases separating them. This CDR3 contains 14 residues. The DNA for the CDR3 is TGTGCCAGTAAGTTCGGGGGCGGGTCCTACGAGCAGTACTTC. This codes for CASKFGGGSYEQYF.

J is TRBJ1-1 and V is TRBV9; 7 bases map to TRBD1. This CDR3 has 14 amino acids. Germline-derived CDR1 and CDR2 are SGDLS and YYNGEE. The J segment lost 2 bases and the V segment lost 4 bases, leaving 5 bases of the junction unmatched. CDR3 bases: TGTGCCAGCAGCCCATGGACAGGAAACACTGAAGCTTTCTTT. Translating gives CASSPWTGNTEAFF. Drawing the rest from reference TRBV9 and TRBJ1-1, the complete variable domain is DSGVTQTPKHLITATGQRVTLRCSPRSGDLSVYWYQQSLDQGLQFLIQYYNGEERAKGNILERFSAQQFPDLHSELNLSSLELGDSALYFCASSPWTGNTEAFFGQGTRLTVV.

This clone appeared a few times. This sequence joins TRBV19 and TRBJ2-2, with 7 bases aligning to TRBD1. The germline CDR1 and CDR2 sequences are LNHDA and SQIVND (reference sequence). V shed 5 bases and J 6 bases; nucleotides not matched to a gene: 0. The CDR3 runs 12 residues. The CDR3 reads CASSGQAGELFF. The DNA of the CDR3 is TGTGCCAGTAGTGGACAGGCCGGGGAGCTGTTTTTT.

CDR3 nucleotides: TGTGCCAGCACCCCCCGGAGGCAACGAACAGATACGCAGTATTTT. Its protein product is CASTPRRQRTDTQYF. The chain is built from TRBV7-9 and TRBJ2-3, with D possibly being TRBD2 (5 bases). Trimming shortened V by 7 bases and J by 3 bases, and 17 bases separated the two germline ends. The CDR3 consists of 15 residues. The germline V gene encodes CDR1 SEHNR and CDR2 FQNEAQ (reference sequence).

The gene calls are TRBV6-2 or TRBV6-3 and TRBJ1-3; maybe TRBD1 (5 bases). The CDR3 totals 15 residues. V was shortened by 6 bases and J by 0 bases, with 12 bases between the two germline ends. CDR1 is MNHEY and CDR2 is SVGEGT in the germline V gene. The CDR3 DNA is TGTGCCAGCAGCCCAGACAGCGGCTCTGGAAACACCATATATTTT. It codes for CASSPDSGSGNTIYF.

By sample fraction, this clone is medium-sized. V usage is TRBV3-1 (or the pseudogene TRBV3-2) and J usage is TRBJ1-1, with unresolved D. The germline V gene has CDR1 LGHDT and CDR2 YNNKEL (reference sequence). V was clipped by 4 bases and J by 0 bases, with 15 bases between them. The CDR3 is made up of 16 amino acids. The CDR3 reads CASSLSAVTLNTEAFF. DNA of the CDR3: TGTGCCAGCAGCCTTTCCGCGGTCACTTTGAACACTGAAGCTTTCTTT.

The gene calls are TRBV14 and TRBJ1-1, with D unresolved. CDR3 size: 14 residues. Germline CDR1 is SGHDN and CDR2 is FVKESK. Trimming took off 0 bases at V and 5 bases at J, with 10 bases between the two ends. The CDR3 DNA reads TGTGCCAGCAGCCAAGATTTGTGGGGAACTGAAGCTTTCTTT. This sequence encodes CASSQDLWGTEAFF. Full variable domain (remainder filled in from reference TRBV14 and TRBJ1-1): EAGVTQFPSHSVIEKGQTVTLRCDPISGHDNLYWYRRVMGKEIKFLLHFVKESKQDESGMPNNRFLAERTGGTYSTLKVQPAELEDSGVYFCASSQDLWGTEAFFGQGTRLTVV.

V usage is TRBV3-1 (or the pseudogene TRBV3-2) and J usage is TRBJ2-3; 12 nucleotides align to TRBD2. V lost 4 bases, J lost 6 bases, and 11 bases stayed unmatched. The germline V gene encodes CDR1 LGHDT and CDR2 YNNKEL (reference sequence). The CDR3 is made up of 17 amino acids. Written as DNA, the CDR3 is TGTGCCAGCAGCCCCGGGACTAGCGGGTTCAGGGGGGATACGCAGTATTTT. Residues: CASSPGTSGFRGDTQYF.

A few counts support this clone. V gene TRBV11-1 combines with J gene TRBJ1-3; D unclear. This CDR3 has 15 residues. Germline CDR1 and CDR2: SGHAT and FQDESV (reference sequence). Trimming removed 4 bases from V and 4 bases from J, with 14 bases in between. The CDR3 loop is CASSSGPAAGNTIYF. CDR3 bases: TGTGCCAGCAGCTCCGGGCCCGCCGCAGGAAACACCATATATTTT.

V and J are TRBV28 and TRBJ2-7; the D gene could be TRBD1 or TRBD2 (5 bases each). Trimming pared 8 bases from V and 1 base from J, leaving 18 bases between. The CDR3 runs 15 residues. Per the germline V gene, CDR1 is MDHEN and CDR2 is SYDVKM. The CDR3 reads CASGGPGRRSYEQYF. The CDR3 region has the DNA TGTGCCAGCGGCGGACCGGGACGGAGGTCCTACGAGCAGTACTTC.

DNA of the CDR3: TGCGCCAGCAGCCCATCCACAGGGTCCTACAATGAGCAGTTCTTC. It codes for CASSPSTGSYNEQFF. The chain carries TRBV5-1 and TRBJ2-1, with D possibly matching TRBD1 (6 bases). V gave up 4 bases and J gave up 1 base, with 12 bases separating them. The CDR3 runs 15 residues. The germline gives CDR1 SGHRS, CDR2 YFSETQ.

This clone was observed once. This chain connects TRBV28 to TRBJ2-1; 8 nucleotides align to TRBD2. The CDR3 covers 16 residues. V trimming: 6 bases; J trimming: 0 bases; junction bases outside the gene matches: 7. Germline lookup yields CDR1 MDHEN and CDR2 SYDVKM. As DNA, the CDR3 is TGTGCCAGCAGCGGCGGGGGGCTTAGCTCCTACAATGAGCAGTTCTTC. This gives the protein CASSGGGLSSYNEQFF.

This chain links TRBV4-1 with TRBJ2-3, with TRBD2 identical over 9 bases. J lost 2 bases, V lost 3 bases, and 6 bases had no gene match. CDR1 and CDR2 from the germline V gene are MGHRA and YSYEKL. CDR3 length equals 16 residues. The CDR3 loop is CASSQPLAGITDTQYF. The DNA for the CDR3 is TGCGCCAGCAGCCAGCCTCTAGCGGGAATCACAGATACGCAGTATTTT.

The chain uses TRBV2 and TRBJ1-3; D is perhaps TRBD1 (5 bases). The CDR3 totals 15 residues. Germline CDR1 and CDR2: SNHLY and FYNNEI. V lost 3 bases and J lost 4, with 13 bases in between. The CDR3 coding sequence is TGTGCCAGCAGTGAGATTGTGGGACGGGGAAACACCATATATTTT. Residues: CASSEIVGRGNTIYF.